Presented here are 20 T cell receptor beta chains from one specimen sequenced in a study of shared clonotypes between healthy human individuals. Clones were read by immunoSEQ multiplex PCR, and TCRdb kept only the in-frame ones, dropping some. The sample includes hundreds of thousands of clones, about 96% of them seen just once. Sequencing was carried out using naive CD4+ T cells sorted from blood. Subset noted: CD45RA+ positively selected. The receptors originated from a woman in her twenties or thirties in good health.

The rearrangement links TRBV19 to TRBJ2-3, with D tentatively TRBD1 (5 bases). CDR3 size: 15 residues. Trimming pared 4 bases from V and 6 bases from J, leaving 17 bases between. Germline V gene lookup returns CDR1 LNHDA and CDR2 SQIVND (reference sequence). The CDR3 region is CASSRGVLGLDTQYF. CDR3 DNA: TGTGCCAGTAGTAGGGGCGTATTGGGTTTGGATACGCAGTATTTT.

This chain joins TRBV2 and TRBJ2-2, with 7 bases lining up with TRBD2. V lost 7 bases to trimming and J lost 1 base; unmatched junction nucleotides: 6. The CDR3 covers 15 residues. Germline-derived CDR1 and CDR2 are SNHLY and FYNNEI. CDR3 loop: CASKSKRENTGELFF. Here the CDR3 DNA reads TGTGCCAGCAAAAGCAAGCGGGAGAACACCGGGGAGCTGTTTTTT.

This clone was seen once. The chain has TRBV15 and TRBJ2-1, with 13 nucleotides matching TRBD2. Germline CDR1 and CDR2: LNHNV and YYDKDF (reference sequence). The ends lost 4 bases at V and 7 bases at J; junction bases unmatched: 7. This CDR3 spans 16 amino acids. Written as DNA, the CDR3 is TGTGCCACCAGCACGCCCGGGACTAGCGGGATGAATGAGCAGTTCTTC. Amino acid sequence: CATSTPGTSGMNEQFF.

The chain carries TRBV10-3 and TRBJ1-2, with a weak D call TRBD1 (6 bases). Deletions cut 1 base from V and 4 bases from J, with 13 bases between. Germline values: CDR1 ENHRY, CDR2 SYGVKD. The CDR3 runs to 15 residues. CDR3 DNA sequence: TGTGCCATCAGTGAGTTCGGACAGCGAACCTATGGCTACACCTTC. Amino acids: CAISEFGQRTYGYTF.

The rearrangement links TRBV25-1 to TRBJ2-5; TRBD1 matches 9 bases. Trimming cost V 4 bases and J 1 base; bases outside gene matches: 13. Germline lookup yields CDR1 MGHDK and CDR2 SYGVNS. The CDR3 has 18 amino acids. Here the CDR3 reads CASSARPGTGYSQETQYF. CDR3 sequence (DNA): TGTGCCAGCAGTGCACGACCCGGGACAGGGTACTCCCAAGAGACCCAGTACTTC.

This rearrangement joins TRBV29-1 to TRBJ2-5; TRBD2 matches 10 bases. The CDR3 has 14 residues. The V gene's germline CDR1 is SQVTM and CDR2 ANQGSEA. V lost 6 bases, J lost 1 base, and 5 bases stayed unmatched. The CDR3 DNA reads TGCAGCGTCGGAGTAGCGGGAGGCCAAGAGACCCAGTACTTC. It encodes CSVGVAGGQETQYF.

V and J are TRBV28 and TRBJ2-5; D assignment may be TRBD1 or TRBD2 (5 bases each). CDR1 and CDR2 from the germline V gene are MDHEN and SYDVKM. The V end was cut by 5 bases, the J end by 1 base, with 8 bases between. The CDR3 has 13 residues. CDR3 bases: TGTGCCAGCAGTCCCGGGACCCAAGAGACCCAGTACTTC. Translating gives CASSPGTQETQYF.

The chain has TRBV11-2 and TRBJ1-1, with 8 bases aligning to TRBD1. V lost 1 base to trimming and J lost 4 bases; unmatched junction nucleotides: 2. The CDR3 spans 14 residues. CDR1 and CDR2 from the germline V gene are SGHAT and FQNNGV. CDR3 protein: CASSLGDRGTEAFF. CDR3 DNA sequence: TGTGCCAGCAGCTTAGGAGACAGGGGCACTGAAGCTTTCTTT.

The CDR3 DNA sequence: TGTGCCAGCTCGAGCGGAGGGGGGAACACCGGGGAGCTGTTTTTT. This translates into CASSSGGGNTGELFF. The V and J genes are TRBV18 and TRBJ2-2; D might be TRBD1 or TRBD2, each matching 6 bases. Trimming shortened V by 6 bases and J by 1 base, and 12 bases separated the two germline ends. This CDR3 has 15 residues. CDR1 and CDR2 from the germline V gene are KGHSH and LQKENI.

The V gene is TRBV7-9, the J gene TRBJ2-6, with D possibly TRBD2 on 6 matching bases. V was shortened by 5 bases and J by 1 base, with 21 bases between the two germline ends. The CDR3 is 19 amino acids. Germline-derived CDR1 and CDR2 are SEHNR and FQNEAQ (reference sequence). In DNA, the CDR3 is TGTGCCAGCAGCCCACCCCGGGTGCTAGCGCCGTCTGGGGCCAACGTCCTGACTTTC. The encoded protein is CASSPPRVLAPSGANVLTF.

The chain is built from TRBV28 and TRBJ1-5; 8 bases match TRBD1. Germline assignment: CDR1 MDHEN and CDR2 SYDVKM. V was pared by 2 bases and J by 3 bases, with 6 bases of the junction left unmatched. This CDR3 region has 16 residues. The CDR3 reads CASSLRAGGFNQPQHF. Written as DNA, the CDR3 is TGTGCCAGCAGTTTACGAGCAGGGGGCTTCAATCAGCCCCAGCATTTT.

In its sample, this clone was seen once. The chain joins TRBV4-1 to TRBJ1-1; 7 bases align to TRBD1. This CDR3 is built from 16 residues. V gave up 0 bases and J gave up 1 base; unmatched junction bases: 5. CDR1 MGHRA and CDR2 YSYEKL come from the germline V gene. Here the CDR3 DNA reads TGCGCCAGCAGCCAAGATCAGGGGGGTTCGAACACTGAAGCTTTCTTT. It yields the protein CASSQDQGGSNTEAFF.

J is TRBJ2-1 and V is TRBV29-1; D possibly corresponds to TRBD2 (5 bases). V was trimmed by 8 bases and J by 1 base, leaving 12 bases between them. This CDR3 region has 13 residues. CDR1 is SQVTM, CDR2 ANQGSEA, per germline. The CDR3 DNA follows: TGCAGCCTCCGGGATAGGTCCTACAATGAGCAGTTCTTC. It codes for CSLRDRSYNEQFF.

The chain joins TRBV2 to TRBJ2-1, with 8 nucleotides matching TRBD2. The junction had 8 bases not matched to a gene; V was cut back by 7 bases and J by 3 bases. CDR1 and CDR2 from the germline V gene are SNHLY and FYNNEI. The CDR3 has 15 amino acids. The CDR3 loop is CASMPGLAGYNEQFF. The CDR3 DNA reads TGTGCCAGCATGCCGGGCCTAGCGGGCTACAATGAGCAGTTCTTC.

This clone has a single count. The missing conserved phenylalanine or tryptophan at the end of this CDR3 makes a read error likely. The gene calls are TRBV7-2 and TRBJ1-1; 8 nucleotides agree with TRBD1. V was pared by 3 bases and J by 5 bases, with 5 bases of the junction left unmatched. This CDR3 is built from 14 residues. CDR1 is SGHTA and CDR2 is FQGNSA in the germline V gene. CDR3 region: CASSFNRGETEAFL. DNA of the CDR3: TGTGCCAGCAGCTTCAACAGGGGGGAAACTGAAGCTTTCCTT.

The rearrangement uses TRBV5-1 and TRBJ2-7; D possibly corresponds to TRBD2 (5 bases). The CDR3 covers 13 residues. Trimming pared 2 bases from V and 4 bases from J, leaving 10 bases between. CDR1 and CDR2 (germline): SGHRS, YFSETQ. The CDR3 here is CASSFGSEYEQYF. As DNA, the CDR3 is TGCGCCAGCAGCTTCGGTAGCGAATACGAGCAGTACTTC.

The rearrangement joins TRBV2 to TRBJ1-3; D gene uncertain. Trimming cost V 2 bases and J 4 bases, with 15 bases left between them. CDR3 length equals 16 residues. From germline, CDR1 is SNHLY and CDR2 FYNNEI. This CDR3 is CASSETRHHLGNTIYF. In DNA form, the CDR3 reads TGTGCCAGCAGTGAAACGCGTCATCATTTGGGAAACACCATATATTTT.

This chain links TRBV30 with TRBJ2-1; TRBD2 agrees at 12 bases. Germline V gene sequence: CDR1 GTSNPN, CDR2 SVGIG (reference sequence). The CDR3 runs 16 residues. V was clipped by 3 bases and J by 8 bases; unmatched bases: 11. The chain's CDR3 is CAWSAKSSGRAHEQFF. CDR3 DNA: TGTGCCTGGAGCGCGAAATCTAGCGGGAGGGCCCATGAGCAGTTCTTC.

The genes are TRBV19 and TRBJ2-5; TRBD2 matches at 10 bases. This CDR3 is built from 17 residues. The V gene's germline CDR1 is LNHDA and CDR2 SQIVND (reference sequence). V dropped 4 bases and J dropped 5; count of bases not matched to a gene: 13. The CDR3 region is CASSKGSLAGGLETQYF. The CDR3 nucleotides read TGTGCCAGTAGTAAAGGCTCTTTAGCGGGAGGATTGGAGACCCAGTACTTC.

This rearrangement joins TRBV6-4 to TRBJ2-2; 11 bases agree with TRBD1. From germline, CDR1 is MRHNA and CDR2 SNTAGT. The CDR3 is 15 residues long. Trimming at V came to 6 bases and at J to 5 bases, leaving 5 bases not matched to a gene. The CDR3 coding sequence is TGTGCCAGCAGACAAGGACAGGGGGCTACCGGGGAGCTGTTTTTT. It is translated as CASRQGQGATGELFF.